This entry describes one TCR beta chain. This clone was seen a handful of times. There is no known antigen for this receptor. Base qualities are not provided; no much larger clone lies one nucleotide away. Libraries were made using the immunoSEQ multiplex PCR assay. As for the original processing: A statistical classification framework was built for diagnosing cytomegalovirus status from the catalog of TCR beta chain sequences. Drawn from immuneACCESS, this table holds only the in-frame rearrangements with V and J called that TCRdb kept. Clones are partly lost; checked studies trace under half to an unresolved V gene and leave the rest unexplained. Clone size and V and J calls were adopted from that table, with D and trimming inferred from the DNA. Within this sample are about 160,000 clones, with 65% to 90% of them counted one time only. The leading ten clones occupy 2% to 2.5% of the sample. Donors formed part of the validation cohort, which comprised about 130 subjects and was distinct from the first cohort of 666 subjects.

The data originate from a study of cytomegalovirus exposure and HLA in healthy donors (TCRdb year 2017). With regard to the full study: According to a later analysis, one platform produced both the roughly 120 validation repertoires and the 700 or so repertoires of the first cohort. The study aimed to test whether signatures of past pathogen exposure could be identified by cataloging public T cell receptors. In addition to the first cohort of hundreds of subjects, a separate validation cohort of 130 or so different subjects was used. To predict cytomegalovirus infection status, the study combined high-throughput TCR immunosequencing, statistical association of individual TCRs with disease status, and machine learning.

In the germline V gene, CDR1 corresponds to MNHEY and CDR2 to SVGAGI. The CDR3 starts with the cysteine, ends with the phenylalanine, and has 13 residues. The read is trimmed to its CDR3 DNA, 39 bases read in frame from base 1. V ends up 6 bases short and J 3 bases short, with an unmatched junction base count of 3. Overall study outcomes, separate from this receptor: Cytomegalovirus status was reported to be diagnosed by the classifier with high specificity and sensitivity in both the original and validation cohorts. Most TCR sequences were seen in very few donors, while some public TCRs were found in many individuals. Of the cluster scores, roughly 95% were above 0 in a later analysis, which found that TCRs clustered in the first cohort also tended to co-occur in the roughly 130 validation repertoires. A few of the identified cytomegalovirus-associated TCR beta chains were confirmed in vitro to be specific for cytomegalovirus antigens. It was suggested by the authors that the approach could potentially be generalized to other disease states and immunological phenotypes. In the study, roughly 160 TCR beta chains were listed as associated with cytomegalovirus. A later analysis had no HLA typing for the validation cohort, so co-occurrence there was scored across all 110 or so repertoires.

The chain couples TRBV6-5 to TRBJ2-7; 9 bases in between match TRBD1. The material sequenced was PBMCs. The sequence was collected from a woman aged 18-35 years in good health and CMV-seronegative. The sequenced DNA: TGTGCCAGCAGGCCGACAGGGGGCTACGAGCAGTACTTC. Its translation reads: CASRPTGGYEQYF.